The entry below describes one T cell receptor beta chain. The specificity of this receptor is unknown. No base qualities exist here, and no much larger clone lies one base off it. TCRbeta CDR3 regions were amplified from genomic DNA by means of the immunoSEQ Assay, a bias-controlled multiplex PCR. The original pipeline was this. Nucleated cell counts per sample were estimated from amplification of reference gene primers within the assay. Sequence reads were collapsed and filtered to measure the absolute abundance of every unique TCRbeta CDR3 rearrangement. Productive Simpson clonality was computed per sample as the square root of Simpson's diversity index over productive rearrangements. TCRdb provides this immuneACCESS table in a form limited to in-frame rearrangements. Some clones are lacking; in checked studies, under half of them reflect an unresolved V gene, and why the rest are absent is not known. That table gives V, J and clone size, and the DNA gave D and trimming. This sample gives about 190,000 clones in total; roughly 89% of them show up just once. The ten largest clones add up to 0.5% to 0.75% of the sample.

This sample is part of a study of blood T cell repertoires in COVID-19 (TCRdb year 2020). Notes on the research overall: The collaborator samples originated in the United States, Italy and Spain and spanned the acute and convalescent phases of COVID-19. The prospective study material was composed of cDNA or gDNA derived from T cells, B-cell-depleted T cells, or PBMCs. The dataset comprised deeply sampled blood TCRbeta repertoires from subjects exposed to, actively infected with, or recovered from COVID-19. The repertoires were released in a freely available public database intended as a resource for research on the immune response to SARS-CoV-2. Samples came from the ongoing ImmuneRACE study (first 160 participants) plus 1,254 subjects from 6 global collaborators. Sample metadata almost always included a de-identified subject ID, COVID-19 status, age in years and sex. Where available, HLA class I and class II types were obtained from metadata supplied by the sample provider rather than from assay-based typing.

V was cut back by 3 bases and J by 8 bases, leaving a gap of 19 bases between them. Reading from cysteine to phenylalanine, the CDR3 counts 15 amino acids. Only CDR3 DNA is held: 45 bases, read in frame from base 1. As encoded in the germline V gene, CDR1 is SGHDN while CDR2 is FVKESK. Overall study results and their limits: Clinical and demographic metadata were provided uncurated, with the amount varying by source and participant.

Collaborating institutions collected whole blood in K2EDTA tubes following their own protocols. For TCRbeta analysis, collaborators shipped samples as frozen whole blood, isolated PBMCs, or DNA extracted from either of those sample types. The source is a man between 50 and 59 years old with acute or convalescent COVID-19. The V gene is TRBV14 and the J gene is TRBJ1-2; the D gene lacks a confident call. The material sequenced was peripheral blood. The CDR3 amino acid sequence is: CASSHTPGALGGYTF. The bases read TGTGCCAGCAGCCACACACCGGGAGCCCTGGGAGGCTACACCTTC.